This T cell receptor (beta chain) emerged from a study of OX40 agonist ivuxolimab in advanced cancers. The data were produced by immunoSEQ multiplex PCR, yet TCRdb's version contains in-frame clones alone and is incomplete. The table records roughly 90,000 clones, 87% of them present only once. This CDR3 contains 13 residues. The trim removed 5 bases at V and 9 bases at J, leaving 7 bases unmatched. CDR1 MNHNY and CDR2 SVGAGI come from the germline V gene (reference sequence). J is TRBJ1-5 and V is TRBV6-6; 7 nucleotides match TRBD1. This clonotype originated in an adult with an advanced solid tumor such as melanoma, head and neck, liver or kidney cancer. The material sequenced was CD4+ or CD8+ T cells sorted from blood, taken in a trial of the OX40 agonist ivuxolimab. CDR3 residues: CASSRGRGGPQHF. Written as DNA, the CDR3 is TGTGCCAGCAGTAGGGGGCGCGGAGGGCCCCAGCATTTT.